This TCR beta chain derives from a study of identical twins. TCRdb reprocessed the 5' RACE reads via MiXCR and lists one record per CDR3 protein. The table includes about 530,000 distinct CDR3 sequences, about a fifth detected once. The CDR3 totals 12 residues. V trimming: 6 bases; J trimming: 10 bases; junction bases outside the gene matches: 6. Germline V lookup: CDR1 LGHDT, CDR2 YNNKEL (reference sequence). This clonotype was seen a few times. Its antigen is unknown. The donors were all healthy and Caucasian. Study-level findings and limits: An excess of low generation probability was shown by twin-shared out-of-frame alpha sequences.

These data are also associated with another study on yellow fever vaccine responses in identical twins. That report adds: Reports say the vaccine T cell response in twins looked partly convergent and partly personalized.

The sample taken for sequencing was CD4+ T cells sorted from blood. The rearrangement joins TRBV3-1 to TRBJ2-1; 7 positions agree with TRBD1. This sequence was found in a woman younger than 35 in good health. For the CDR3, the DNA is TGTGCCAGCAGATTACAGGGGACAGAGCAGTTCTTC. Protein product: CASRLQGTEQFF.